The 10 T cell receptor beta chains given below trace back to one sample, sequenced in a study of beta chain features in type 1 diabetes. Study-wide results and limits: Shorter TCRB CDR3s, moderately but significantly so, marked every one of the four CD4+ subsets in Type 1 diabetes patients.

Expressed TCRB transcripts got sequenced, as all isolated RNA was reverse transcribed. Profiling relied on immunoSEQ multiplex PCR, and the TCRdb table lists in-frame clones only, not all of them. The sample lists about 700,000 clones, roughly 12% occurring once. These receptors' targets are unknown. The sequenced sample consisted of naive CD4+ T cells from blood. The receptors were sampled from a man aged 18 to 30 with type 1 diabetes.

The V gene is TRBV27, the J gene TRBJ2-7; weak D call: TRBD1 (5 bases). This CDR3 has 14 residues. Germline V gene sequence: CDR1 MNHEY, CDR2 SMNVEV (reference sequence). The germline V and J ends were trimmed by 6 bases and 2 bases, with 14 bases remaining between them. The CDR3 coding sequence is TGTGCCAGCAGAGTACAGGACGGGCCCTACGAGCAGTACTTC. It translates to CASRVQDGPYEQYF.

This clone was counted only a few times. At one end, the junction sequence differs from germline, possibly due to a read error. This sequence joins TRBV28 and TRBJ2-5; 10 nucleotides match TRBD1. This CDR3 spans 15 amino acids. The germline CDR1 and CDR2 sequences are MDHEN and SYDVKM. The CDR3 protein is CASSFGGTGEVGVDF. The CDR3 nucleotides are TGTGCCAGCAGTTTCGGGGGGACAGGGGAAGTGGGAGTGGACTTC.

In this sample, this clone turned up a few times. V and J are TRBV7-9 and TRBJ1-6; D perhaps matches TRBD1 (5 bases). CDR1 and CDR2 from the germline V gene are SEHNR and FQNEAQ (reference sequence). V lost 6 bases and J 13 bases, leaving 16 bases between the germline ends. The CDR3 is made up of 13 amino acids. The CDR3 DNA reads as TGTGCCAGCAGTCGGGACGCCAGGGAGCCCCTCCACTTT. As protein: CASSRDAREPLHF.

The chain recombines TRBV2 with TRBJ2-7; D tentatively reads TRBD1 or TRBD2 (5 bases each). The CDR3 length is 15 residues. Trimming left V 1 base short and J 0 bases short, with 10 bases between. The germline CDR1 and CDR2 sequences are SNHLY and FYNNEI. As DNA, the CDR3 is TGTGCCAGCAGTGAAGTGGGACCTCCCTCCTACGAGCAGTACTTC. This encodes CASSEVGPPSYEQYF.

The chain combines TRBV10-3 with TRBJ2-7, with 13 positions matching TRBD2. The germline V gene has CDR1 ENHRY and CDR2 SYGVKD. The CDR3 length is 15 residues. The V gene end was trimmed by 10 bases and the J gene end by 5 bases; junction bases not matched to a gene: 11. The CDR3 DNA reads TGTGCCACCGGGACTAGCGGGGAATTTTTCAACGAGCAGTACTTC. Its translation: CATGTSGEFFNEQYF.

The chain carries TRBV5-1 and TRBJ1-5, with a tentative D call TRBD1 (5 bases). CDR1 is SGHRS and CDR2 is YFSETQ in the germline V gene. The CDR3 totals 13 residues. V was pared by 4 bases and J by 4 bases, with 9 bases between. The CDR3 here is CASSIDSNQPQHF. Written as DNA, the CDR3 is TGCGCCAGCAGCATTGACAGTAATCAGCCCCAGCATTTT.

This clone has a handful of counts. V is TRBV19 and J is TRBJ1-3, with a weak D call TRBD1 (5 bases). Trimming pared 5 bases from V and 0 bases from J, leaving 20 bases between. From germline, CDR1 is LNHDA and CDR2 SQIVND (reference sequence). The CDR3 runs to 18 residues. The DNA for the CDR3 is TGTGCCAGTAGTTCCACACCGTCGGGACCGCTCTCTGGAAACACCATATATTTT. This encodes CASSSTPSGPLSGNTIYF.

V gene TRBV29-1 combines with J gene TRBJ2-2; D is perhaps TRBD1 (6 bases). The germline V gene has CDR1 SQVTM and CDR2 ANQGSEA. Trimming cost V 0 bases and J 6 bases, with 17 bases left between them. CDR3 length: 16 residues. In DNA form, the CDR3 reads TGCAGCGTTGAAGAGGGGGACATCGGTAGGGCCGGGGAGCTGTTTTTT. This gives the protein CSVEEGDIGRAGELFF.

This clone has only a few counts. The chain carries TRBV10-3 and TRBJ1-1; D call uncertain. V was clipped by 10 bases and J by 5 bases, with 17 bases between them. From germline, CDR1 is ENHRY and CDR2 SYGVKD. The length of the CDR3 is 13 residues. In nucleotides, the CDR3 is TGTGCCAGCACCTCCGAGCTGGGGACTGAAGCTTTCTTT. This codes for CASTSELGTEAFF.

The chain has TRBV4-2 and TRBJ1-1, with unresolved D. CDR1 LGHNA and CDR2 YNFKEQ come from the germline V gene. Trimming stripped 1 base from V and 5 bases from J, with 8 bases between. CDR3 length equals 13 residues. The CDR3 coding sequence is TGTGCCAGCAGCCAAGGGGTTGGGACTGAAGCTTTCTTT. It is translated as CASSQGVGTEAFF.